The 31 T cell receptor beta chains below come from one sample, sequenced in a study of cytomegalovirus exposure and HLA in healthy donors. The primer mix had 60 Vbeta and 13 Jbeta primers. Method: immunoSEQ multiplex PCR; TCRdb's copy keeps in-frame clones and lacks some. The sample shows about 110,000 clones, under 85% of them seen only once. The sequenced material came from PBMCs. These TCRs come from a male donor in good health and CMV-seronegative.

J is TRBJ1-2 and V is TRBV18, with D perhaps matching TRBD1 (6 bases). This CDR3 has 17 amino acids. CDR1 and CDR2 (germline): KGHSH, LQKENI. V lost 4 bases and J 3 bases, leaving 21 bases between the germline ends. This chain's CDR3 is CASSRNEGSRTDYGYTF. DNA for the CDR3: TGTGCCAGCTCACGAAACGAGGGTTCAAGGACAGACTATGGCTACACCTTC.

The rearrangement joins TRBV7-3 to TRBJ2-5; 7 nucleotides align to TRBD2. The germline V gene has CDR1 SGHTA and CDR2 FQGTGA. This CDR3 contains 16 residues. V shed 10 bases and J 4 bases; nucleotides not matched to a gene: 18. This CDR3 reads CATLLTGRAIPETQYF. As DNA, the CDR3 is TGTGCCACCCTACTTACGGGGAGGGCCATCCCAGAGACCCAGTACTTC.

This chain links TRBV7-9 with TRBJ2-1; D may be TRBD1 (7 bases). Germline loops: CDR1 SEHNR, CDR2 FQNEAQ (reference sequence). The V end lost 5 bases, the J end lost 4 bases, and 9 bases lay between the germline ends. The CDR3 covers 13 residues. CDR3: CASSAGQYNEQFF. The CDR3 DNA reads as TGTGCCAGCAGCGCGGGACAGTACAATGAGCAGTTCTTC.

The rearrangement links TRBV28 to TRBJ2-1; the match to TRBD2 covers 7 bases. V was clipped by 8 bases and J by 13 bases; unmatched bases: 14. Per germline, CDR1 MDHEN and CDR2 SYDVKM. CDR3 length equals 13 residues. The CDR3 DNA reads TGTGCCAGCGTGGACGGGACTACTAGATTTCAGTTCTTC. The encoded protein is CASVDGTTRFQFF. Full variable domain (remainder filled in from reference TRBV28 and TRBJ2-1): DVKVTQSSRYLVKRTGEKVFLECVQDMDHENMFWYRQDPGLGLRLIYFSYDVKMKEKGDIPEGYSVSREKKERFSLILESASTNQTSMYLCASVDGTTRFQFFGPGTRLTVL.

In its sample, this clone was seen a few times. The rearrangement joins TRBV15 to TRBJ2-1, with 9 bases that match TRBD1. This CDR3 spans 16 amino acids. Trimming at V came to 4 bases and at J to 5 bases, leaving 9 bases not matched to a gene. CDR1 is LNHNV and CDR2 is YYDKDF in the germline V gene (reference sequence). DNA of the CDR3: TGTGCCACCAGCACCGACGGGACAGGGAGACACAATGAGCAGTTCTTC. Amino acid sequence: CATSTDGTGRHNEQFF.

Only a few counts were recorded for this clone. The chain carries TRBV7-8 and TRBJ1-3; a possible D gene is TRBD1 (5 bases). The length of the CDR3 is 16 residues. Trimming shortened V by 1 base and J by 2 bases, and 12 bases separated the two germline ends. CDR1 and CDR2 (germline): SGHVS, FQNEAQ. CDR3 residues: CASSLVQGWAGNTIYF. The CDR3 bases are TGTGCCAGCAGCTTAGTTCAGGGATGGGCTGGAAACACCATATATTTT.

CDR3 DNA: TGCGCCAGCAGCTTGACCGAGATGAACACTGAAGCTTTCTTT. Amino acids: CASSLTEMNTEAFF. The rearrangement joins TRBV5-1 to TRBJ1-1; D call uncertain. Trimming stripped 1 base from V and 0 bases from J, with 7 bases between. The CDR3 consists of 14 residues. Germline values: CDR1 SGHRS, CDR2 YFSETQ.

The V and J genes are TRBV6-1 and TRBJ1-1, with a possible D match to TRBD1 (5 bases). The CDR3 consists of 14 residues. Germline values: CDR1 MNHNS, CDR2 SASEGT. V was pared by 10 bases and J by 1 base, with 16 bases between. CDR3 amino acids: CAISGAGWNTEAFF. As DNA, the CDR3 is TGTGCCATCTCTGGGGCAGGGTGGAACACTGAAGCTTTCTTT.

The chain links TRBV7-9 to TRBJ2-1, with 7 nucleotides matching TRBD2. Trimming at V came to 4 bases and at J to 9 bases, leaving 6 bases not matched to a gene. The CDR3 has 13 amino acids. The germline V gene encodes CDR1 SEHNR and CDR2 FQNEAQ (reference sequence). Here the CDR3 reads CASSSSAGVEQFF. In DNA, the CDR3 is TGTGCCAGCAGCTCCTCGGCGGGAGTTGAGCAGTTCTTC.

The chain combines TRBV7-9 with TRBJ2-7, with 7 bases identical to TRBD1. This CDR3 is built from 14 residues. Per the germline V gene, CDR1 is SEHNR and CDR2 is FQNEAQ (reference sequence). J was trimmed by 6 bases and V by 5 bases; bases with no gene match: 10. The CDR3 sequence is CASSSDRAFSEQYF. The DNA for the CDR3 is TGTGCCAGCAGCAGCGACAGGGCATTTTCCGAGCAGTACTTC. The whole variable domain, filled in from reference TRBV7-9 and TRBJ2-7, reads DTGVSQNPRHKITKRGQNVTFRCDPISEHNRLYWYRQTLGQGPEFLTYFQNEAQLEKSRLLSDRFSAERPKGSFSTLEIQRTEQGDSAMYLCASSSDRAFSEQYFGPGTRLTVT.

The rearrangement joins TRBV6-5 to TRBJ1-2, with a weak D call TRBD1 (6 bases). Deletions cut 6 bases from V and 4 bases from J, with 12 bases between. CDR1 is MNHEY and CDR2 is SVGAGI in the germline V gene. This CDR3 has 13 residues. The DNA for the CDR3 is TGTGCCAGCAGGGCGACAGGAGGCTATGGCTACACCTTC. This translates into CASRATGGYGYTF.

A remark on this clone: One end of the junction is discordant with germline, which a read error may explain. The rearrangement links TRBV19 to TRBJ1-4; TRBD1 matches at 8 bases. The length of the CDR3 is 12 residues. Germline V lookup: CDR1 LNHDA, CDR2 SQIVND (reference sequence). CDR3 loop: CASSKGQVSRVF. The CDR3 nucleotides are TGTGCCAGTAGTAAGGGACAGGTGTCTCGGGTTTTT.

CDR3 sequence reads: CASSLEGGPAAFF. The CDR3 bases are TGCGCCAGCAGCTTGGAGGGGGGGCCCGCTGCTTTCTTT. This rearrangement joins TRBV5-1 to TRBJ1-1, with a tentative D call TRBD1 (6 bases). Germline V CDR1 and CDR2: SGHRS, YFSETQ. V was pared by 0 bases and J by 11 bases, with 14 bases between. The CDR3 loop spans 13 amino acids.

The chain combines TRBV5-5 with TRBJ2-1, with 10 bases matching TRBD2. The V segment lost 5 bases and the J segment 8 bases; nucleotides outside the gene matches: 10. CDR3 length equals 15 residues. Per the germline V gene, CDR1 is SGHKS and CDR2 is YYEKEE (reference sequence). The CDR3 protein is CASSRPSGSHDEQFF. The CDR3 bases are TGTGCCAGCAGTCGCCCTAGCGGGAGTCACGATGAGCAGTTCTTC.

This sequence joins TRBV28 and TRBJ1-2; 8 nucleotides match TRBD1. The junction had 7 bases not matched to a gene; V was cut back by 5 bases and J by 5 bases. Germline V gives CDR1 MDHEN, CDR2 SYDVKM. This CDR3 comprises 14 residues. This CDR3 is CASSAGTGDYGYTF. The CDR3 bases are TGTGCCAGCAGTGCCGGGACAGGAGATTATGGCTACACCTTC.

The V gene is TRBV30, the J gene TRBJ2-7; D is perhaps TRBD1 (6 bases). Germline lookup yields CDR1 GTSNPN and CDR2 SVGIG (reference sequence). Trimming took 1 base from V and 5 from J, leaving 6 bases between them. The CDR3 totals 11 residues. CDR3 DNA sequence: TGTGCCTGGAGTGACAGGGACGAGCAGTACTTC. Translated, it gives CAWSDRDEQYF.

The chain has TRBV25-1 and TRBJ2-7; possibly TRBD2 for D (6 bases). V lost 10 bases to trimming and J lost 1 base, with 14 bases between them. Germline assignment: CDR1 MGHDK and CDR2 SYGVNS. The CDR3 has 13 residues. The CDR3 bases are TGTGCCACCGAAGATGGGGGGTCCTACGAGCAGTACTTC. Translation gives CATEDGGSYEQYF.

This clone was counted a few times. The rearrangement uses TRBV18 and TRBJ1-2, with 11 bases lining up with TRBD1. CDR1 is KGHSH, CDR2 LQKENI, per germline. V gave up 3 bases and J gave up 0 bases; unmatched junction bases: 0. The length of the CDR3 is 15 residues. The CDR3 reads CASSPGQGANYGYTF. The CDR3 DNA is TGTGCCAGCTCACCGGGACAGGGGGCTAACTATGGCTACACCTTC.

The gene calls are TRBV19 and TRBJ2-3; 12 positions agree with TRBD2. The CDR3 sequence is 16 residues long. CDR1 and CDR2 from the germline V gene are LNHDA and SQIVND (reference sequence). Trimming removed 4 bases from V and 3 bases from J; junction bases left unmatched: 5. The CDR3 DNA reads TGTGCCAGTAGTACTAGCGGGAGGGGTTCAACAGATACGCAGTATTTT. Encoded protein: CASSTSGRGSTDTQYF. The entire variable domain, with the rest obtained from reference TRBV19 and TRBJ2-3, is as follows: DGGITQSPKYLFRKEGQNVTLSCEQNLNHDAMYWYRQDPGQGLRLIYYSQIVNDFQKGDIAEGYSVSREKKESFPLTVTSAQKNPTAFYLCASSTSGRGSTDTQYFGPGTRLTVL.

The genes are TRBV29-1 and TRBJ2-7; 7 nucleotides match TRBD1. Germline CDR1 is SQVTM and CDR2 is ANQGSEA. V gave up 3 bases and J gave up 3 bases; unmatched junction bases: 11. CDR3 length: 15 amino acids. The CDR3 coding sequence is TGCAGCGTTGAGGGATTGGGACAGAGAAACTACGAGCAGTACTTC. Its protein is CSVEGLGQRNYEQYF.

This clone was counted between two and nine times. CDR3 DNA sequence: TGCGCCAGCAGCTTGGGGGACTATCGTAGTGAGCAGTTCTTC. Its translation: CASSLGDYRSEQFF. The chain couples TRBV5-1 to TRBJ2-1; 7 bases align to TRBD2. Germline V gene data show CDR1 as SGHRS and CDR2 as YFSETQ. CDR3 length: 14 residues. V was pared by 0 bases and J by 9 bases, with 6 bases of the junction left unmatched.

The CDR3 reads CASSARWRERYNEQFF. The DNA for the CDR3 is TGTGCCAGCAGCGCGAGGTGGCGGGAGAGATACAATGAGCAGTTCTTC. This chain links TRBV7-8 with TRBJ2-1; the match to TRBD2 covers 7 bases. This CDR3 spans 16 amino acids. Trimming removed 5 bases from V and 4 bases from J; junction bases left unmatched: 11. Germline CDR1 reads SGHVS; CDR2 reads FQNEAQ.

The chain carries TRBV6-5 and TRBJ1-1; the match to TRBD1 covers 7 bases. J lost 4 bases, V lost 5 bases, and 7 bases had no gene match. CDR1 is MNHEY, CDR2 SVGAGI, per germline. This CDR3 region has 14 residues. The CDR3 DNA reads as TGTGCCAGCAGTCGGAACAGGGGCTCCACTGAAGCTTTCTTT. Its protein product is CASSRNRGSTEAFF.

The V call is TRBV7-9, the J call TRBJ2-1; TRBD1 aligns across 7 bases. Germline V gene data show CDR1 as SEHNR and CDR2 as FQNEAQ (reference sequence). CDR3 length equals 17 residues. Germline trimming cut 4 bases from V and 8 bases from J; bases unmatched to any gene: 17. The CDR3 nucleotides are TGTGCCAGCAGCTCCAACCTGGACAGGCGTAAGTTCTATGAGCAGTTCTTC. Amino acid sequence: CASSSNLDRRKFYEQFF.

This clone has just one count. The rearrangement uses TRBV30 and TRBJ2-5, with D possibly TRBD2 on 6 matching bases. The end of the DNA aligns better with TRBJ2-7, so the J call may be wrong. CDR1 is GTSNPN and CDR2 is SVGIG in the germline V gene (reference sequence). The CDR3 sequence is 13 residues long. The CDR3 protein is CAWRGGISYEQYF. CDR3 nucleotides: TGTGCCTGGAGGGGCGGGATCTCCTACGAGCAGTACTTC.

This chain links TRBV5-5 with TRBJ2-2, with D perhaps TRBD1 (5 bases). Trimming cost V 4 bases and J 5 bases, with 15 bases left between them. The CDR3 totals 15 residues. CDR1 and CDR2 (germline): SGHKS, YYEKEE (reference sequence). CDR3 bases: TGTGCCAGCAGCCTGACAGCATACCTAACCGGGGAGCTGTTTTTT. It encodes CASSLTAYLTGELFF.

The genes are TRBV6-1 and TRBJ1-4, with 8 bases aligning to TRBD1. The germline CDR1 and CDR2 sequences are MNHNS and SASEGT. V was clipped by 8 bases and J by 7 bases; unmatched bases: 6. The CDR3 is 13 residues long. The CDR3 spells CASPGTGCEKLFF. The CDR3 DNA reads TGTGCCAGCCCCGGGACAGGATGTGAAAAACTGTTTTTT.

This clone was seen a handful of times. The V and J genes are TRBV6-1 and TRBJ2-2; TRBD2 is a possible D gene (6 bases). The CDR3 consists of 16 residues. Trimming pared 2 bases from V and 5 bases from J, leaving 15 bases between. From germline, CDR1 is MNHNS and CDR2 SASEGT. This chain's CDR3 is CASSERWGVGTGELFF. The CDR3 DNA reads TGTGCCAGCAGTGAACGCTGGGGGGTGGGGACCGGGGAGCTGTTTTTT.

This clone has a handful of counts. V and J are TRBV19 and TRBJ2-3, with D maybe TRBD2 (5 bases). The CDR3 totals 16 residues. The germline gives CDR1 LNHDA, CDR2 SQIVND (reference sequence). The V gene lost 4 bases and the J gene lost 1 base, with 15 bases spanning the gap. The CDR3 protein is CASSTGSLLRTDTQYF. In DNA form, the CDR3 reads TGTGCCAGTAGTACGGGATCCCTCTTGCGCACAGATACGCAGTATTTT. Drawing the rest from reference TRBV19 and TRBJ2-3, the complete variable domain is DGGITQSPKYLFRKEGQNVTLSCEQNLNHDAMYWYRQDPGQGLRLIYYSQIVNDFQKGDIAEGYSVSREKKESFPLTVTSAQKNPTAFYLCASSTGSLLRTDTQYFGPGTRLTVL.

J is TRBJ1-1 and V is TRBV7-9, with TRBD1 identical over 10 bases. The CDR3 loop spans 15 amino acids. Germline assignment: CDR1 SEHNR and CDR2 FQNEAQ (reference sequence). The junction had 7 bases not matched to a gene; V was cut back by 5 bases and J by 4 bases. The CDR3 spells CASSPTGGLSTEAFF. DNA of the CDR3: TGTGCCAGCAGCCCGACAGGGGGCTTGAGCACTGAAGCTTTCTTT.

The chain employs TRBV10-2 and TRBJ2-2, with TRBD1 matching 7 bases. Losses at the gene ends were 6 bases for V and 5 bases for J; bases not matched to a gene: 6. The germline V gene encodes CDR1 WSHSY and CDR2 SAAADI. The CDR3 extends over 14 amino acids. The DNA of the CDR3 is TGCGCCAGCAGAAGCCGGACAGGTACCGGGGAGCTGTTTTTT. Its translation: CASRSRTGTGELFF.